This T cell receptor beta chain was sequenced in a study of siplizumab effects on memory and regulatory T cells. Regarding the study as a whole: Among sequences traceable to unstimulated CD4+ memory cells, alloreactive ones were significantly reduced by siplizumab. Researchers could not give a naive or memory phenotype to roughly 75-95% of proliferating CD4+ or CD8+ clones. Mappable alloreactive CD4+ clones averaged approximately 70% Treg-derived with siplizumab versus around 27% in controls.

Points on this clone: The antigen remains undetermined.

Method: immunoSEQ multiplex PCR; TCRdb's copy keeps in-frame clones and lacks some. The sample lists tens of thousands of clones, about 90% occurring once. The receptor comes from a human donor in good health. The sequencing input was naive CD8+ T cells sorted from blood.

The CDR3 bases are TGTGCCAGCAGTAACAGGGGGTTTTACAATGAGCAGTTCTTC. This encodes CASSNRGFYNEQFF. The chain employs TRBV6-1 and TRBJ2-1, with 8 bases fitting TRBD1. V was pared by 5 bases and J by 4 bases, with 4 bases of the junction left unmatched. Germline-derived CDR1 and CDR2 are MNHNS and SASEGT. The CDR3 spans 14 residues.